The sequence of this T cell receptor beta chain was determined in a study of neurological immune-mediated disorders. General observations from the study: The most TCR clonal expansion was seen in HTLV-1-associated myelopathy, and the least was seen in multiple sclerosis, which fell below healthy controls. Phylogenetically, 18 of 34 multiple sclerosis patients' repertoires fell into one related-CDR3 cluster, a possible signature.

Regarding this clonotype: Its antigen is unknown.

TCRdb processed the 5' RACE reads anew with MiXCR; each CDR3 protein has one entry. The sample consists of around 53,000 distinct CDR3 sequences, 4.2% of them appearing once. The CDR3 has 15 residues. The trim removed 7 bases at V and 6 bases at J, leaving 11 bases unmatched. CDR1 is MNHNY, CDR2 SVGAGI, per germline (reference sequence). The sequencing input was PBMCs. The chain links TRBV6-6 to TRBJ2-3; 9 bases map to TRBD2. This receptor was obtained from a man between 50 and 59 years old with multiple sclerosis. The CDR3 nucleotides are TGTGCCAGCACCGCGGGAGGGCCCGGGTCGGATACGCAGTATTTT. This gives the protein CASTAGGPGSDTQYF.